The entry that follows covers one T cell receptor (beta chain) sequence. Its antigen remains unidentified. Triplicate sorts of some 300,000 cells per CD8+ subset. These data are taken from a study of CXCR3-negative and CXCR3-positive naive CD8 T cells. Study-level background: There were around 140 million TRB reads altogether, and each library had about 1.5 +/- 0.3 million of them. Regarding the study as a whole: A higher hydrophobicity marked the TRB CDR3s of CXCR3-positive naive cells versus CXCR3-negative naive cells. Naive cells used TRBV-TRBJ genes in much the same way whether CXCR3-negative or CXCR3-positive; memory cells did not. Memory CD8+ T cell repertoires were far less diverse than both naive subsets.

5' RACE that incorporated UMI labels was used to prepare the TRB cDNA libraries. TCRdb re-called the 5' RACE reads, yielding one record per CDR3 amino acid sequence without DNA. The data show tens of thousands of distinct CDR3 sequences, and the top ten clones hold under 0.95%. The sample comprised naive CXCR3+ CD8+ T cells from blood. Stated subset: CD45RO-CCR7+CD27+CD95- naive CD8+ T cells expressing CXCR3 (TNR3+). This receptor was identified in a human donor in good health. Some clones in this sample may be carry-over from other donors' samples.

CDR3 region: CASADEAGDYYEQYF. The rearrangement links TRBV6-1 to TRBJ2-7. The CDR3 loop spans 15 amino acids. Germline CDR1 and CDR2: MNHNS and SASEGT.